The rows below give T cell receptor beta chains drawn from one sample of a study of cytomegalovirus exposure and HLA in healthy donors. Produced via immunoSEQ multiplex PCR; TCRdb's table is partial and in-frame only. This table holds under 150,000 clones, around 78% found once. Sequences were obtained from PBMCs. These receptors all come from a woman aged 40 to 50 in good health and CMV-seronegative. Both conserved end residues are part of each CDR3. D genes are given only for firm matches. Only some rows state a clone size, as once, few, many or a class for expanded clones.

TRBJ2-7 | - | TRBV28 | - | TGTGCCAGCAGTTCAGGGCAATCGGTCTTCTACGAGCAGTACTTC | CASSSGQSVFYEQYF
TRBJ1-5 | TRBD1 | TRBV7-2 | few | TGTGCCAGCAGCCCGGACAGGGGGCGCCCCAATCAGCCCCAGCATTTT | CASSPDRGRPNQPQHF
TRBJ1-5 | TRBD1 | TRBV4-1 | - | TGCGCCAGCAGCCAAGGGAGCCGGGACAGGGGATGGGGCAATCAGCCCCAGCATTTT | CASSQGSRDRGWGNQPQHF
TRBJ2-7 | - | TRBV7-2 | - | TGTGCCAGCAGCTTAGGACAGGAAAACGAGCAGTACTTC | CASSLGQENEQYF
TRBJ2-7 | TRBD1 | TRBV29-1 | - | TGCAGCGTTGGGGGACAGGGAAAGGGTTACTACGAGCAGTACTTC | CSVGGQGKGYYEQYF
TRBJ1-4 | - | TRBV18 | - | TGTGCCAGCTCATGGGGGCGGGCTGAAAAACTGTTTTTT | CASSWGRAEKLFF
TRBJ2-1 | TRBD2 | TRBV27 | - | TGTGCCAGCAGCGTAGCGGGAGGGCCCTACAATGAGCAGTTCTTC | CASSVAGGPYNEQFF
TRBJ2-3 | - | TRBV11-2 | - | TGTGCCAGCAGCTCACAGACCCCAGTCGCCGGCACGCAGTATTTT | CASSSQTPVAGTQYF
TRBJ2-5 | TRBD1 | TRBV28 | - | TGTGCCAGCCTTCGGGACAGCCAAGAGACCCAGTACTTC | CASLRDSQETQYF
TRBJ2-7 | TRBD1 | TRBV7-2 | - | TGTGCCAGCAGCTTAGACAGGGGGCACGAGCAGTACTTC | CASSLDRGHEQYF
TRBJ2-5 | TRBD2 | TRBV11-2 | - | TGTGCCAGCAGCTTAAGGTTAACTAGCGGGGGGGAGACCCAGTACTTC | CASSLRLTSGGETQYF
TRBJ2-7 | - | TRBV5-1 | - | TGCGCCAGCAGCTTGGTTGTCGGTGCCTCCTACGAGCAGTACTTC | CASSLVVGASYEQYF
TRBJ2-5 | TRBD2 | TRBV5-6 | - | TGTGCCAGCAGCCCCGTCGGGGGGGGACAAGAGACCCAGTACTTC | CASSPVGGGQETQYF
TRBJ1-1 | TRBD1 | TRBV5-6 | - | TGTGCCAGCAGCTTTCGGGACAGGGGGAACACTGAAGCTTTCTTT | CASSFRDRGNTEAFF
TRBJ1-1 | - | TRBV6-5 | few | TGTGCCAGCAGTTACATCGAGCCGGGAGGAACTGAAGCTTTCTTT | CASSYIEPGGTEAFF
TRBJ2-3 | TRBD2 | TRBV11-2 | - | TGTGCCAGCAGCCAAGGCGGAGCGGGAGTACTGTATTTT | CASSQGGAGVLYF
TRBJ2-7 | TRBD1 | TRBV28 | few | TGTGCCAGCAGGGGGAGACAGGGGGCGCGCAACGAGCAGTACTTC | CASRGRQGARNEQYF
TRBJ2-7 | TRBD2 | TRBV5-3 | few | TGTGCCAGAAGGGACACGACTAGCGACTACGAGCAGTACTTC | CARRDTTSDYEQYF
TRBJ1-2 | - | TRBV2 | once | TGTGCCAGCAGTGGACAGGTTCCTGGCTACACCTTC | CASSGQVPGYTF
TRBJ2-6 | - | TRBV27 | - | TGTGCCAGCAGGCCCGGGAGCTCTGGGGCCAACGCCCTGACTTTC | CASRPGSSGANALTF
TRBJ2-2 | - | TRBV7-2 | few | TGTGCCAGCAGCTTAAGCGGCTACAACACCGGGGAGCTGTTTTTT | CASSLSGYNTGELFF
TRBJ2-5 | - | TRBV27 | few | TGTGCCAGCAGTTTATCACAGGGTCGAGAGACCCAGTACTTC | CASSLSQGRETQYF
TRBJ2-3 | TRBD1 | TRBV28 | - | TGTGCCAGCAGACGCGGACAGGGGCATACAGATACGCAGTATTTT | CASRRGQGHTDTQYF
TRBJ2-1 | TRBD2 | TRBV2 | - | TGTGCCAGCAGTGAATATCGCGGGAGCTCCTACAATGAGCAGTTCTTC | CASSEYRGSSYNEQFF
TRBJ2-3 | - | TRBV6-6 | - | TGTGCCAGCAGGCCCGGGGGCACAGATACGCAGTATTTT | CASRPGGTDTQYF
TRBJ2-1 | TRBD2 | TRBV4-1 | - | TGCGCCAGCAGCGAGCGGGGGGATGAGCAGTTCTTC | CASSERGDEQFF
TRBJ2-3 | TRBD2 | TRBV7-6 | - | TGTGCCAGCAGTTCACGACTAGCGGGAGGGCCTAGGGATACGCAGTATTTT | CASSSRLAGGPRDTQYF
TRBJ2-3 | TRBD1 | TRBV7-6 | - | TGTGCCAGCAGCTTAGAATTCCCAGGGACAGTATCCACAGGAACGCAGTATTTT | CASSLEFPGTVSTGTQYF
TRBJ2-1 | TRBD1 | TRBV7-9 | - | TGTGCCAGCAGCCTGTCCGGGACAGGCAATGAGCAGTTCTTC | CASSLSGTGNEQFF
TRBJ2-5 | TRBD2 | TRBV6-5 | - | TGTGCCAGCAGTTACTCGGGAGGGGCGGGAACCGAGACCCAGTACTTC | CASSYSGGAGTETQYF
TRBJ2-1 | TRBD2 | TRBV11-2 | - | TGTGCCAGCAGCGGACTAGCGGGAGCTTACAATGAGCAGTTCTTC | CASSGLAGAYNEQFF
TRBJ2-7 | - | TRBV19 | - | TGTGCCAGTAGTATGGACTATTCCTCCTACGAGCAGTACTTC | CASSMDYSSYEQYF
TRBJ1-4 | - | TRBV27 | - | TGTGTCAGCAGTTTATCTTGGACACCAACTAATGAAAAACTGTTTTTT | CVSSLSWTPTNEKLFF
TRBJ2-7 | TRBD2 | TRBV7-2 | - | TGTGCCAGCAGCTTTTCGATGGGGGGAGGGCTGGAGTACTTC | CASSFSMGGGLEYF
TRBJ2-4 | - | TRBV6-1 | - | TGTGCCAGCAGTGTATTGGATGCGAGGGCCAAAAACAGTCAGTACTTC | CASSVLDARAKNSQYF
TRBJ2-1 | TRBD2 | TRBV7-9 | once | TGTGCCAGCAGGTCCTTAGCGGGGTCTGAGAATGAGCAGTTCTTC | CASRSLAGSENEQFF
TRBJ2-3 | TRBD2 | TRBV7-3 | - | TGTGCCAGCAGCGTACAATGGGGGGGAGGGCCTGATACGCAGTATTTT | CASSVQWGGGPDTQYF
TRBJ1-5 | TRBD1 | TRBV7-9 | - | TGTGCCAGCAGCAACTTGATGGACAGGGGAGGCCAGCCCCAGCATTTT | CASSNLMDRGGQPQHF
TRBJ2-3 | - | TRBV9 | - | TGTGCCAGCAGCGTCACAGGGAACACAGATACGCAGTATTTT | CASSVTGNTDTQYF
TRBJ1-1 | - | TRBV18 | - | TGTGCCAGCTCACCAAGAACAGGGCAATCCACTGAAGCTTTCTTT | CASSPRTGQSTEAFF
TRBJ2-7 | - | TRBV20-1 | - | TGCAGTGCTAGAGAAGCTTTCGAGCAGTACTTC | CSAREAFEQYF
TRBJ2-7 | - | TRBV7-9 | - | TGTTCCAGCAGCTCGTCCCTCTACGAGCAGTACTTC | CSSSSSLYEQYF
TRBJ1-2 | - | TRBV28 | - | TGTGCCAGCAGTTTCGTCAGTAACTATGGCTACACCTTC | CASSFVSNYGYTF
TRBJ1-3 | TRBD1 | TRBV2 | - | TGTGCCAGCGGACAGGACGGAAACACCATATATTTT | CASGQDGNTIYF
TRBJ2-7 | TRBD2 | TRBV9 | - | TGTGCCAGCAGCAAAGTAGCGGGCCTTTCCTACGAGCAGTACTTC | CASSKVAGLSYEQYF
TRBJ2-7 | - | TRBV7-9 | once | TGTGCCAGCAGGCAAGGAGCCTACGAGCAGTACTTC | CASRQGAYEQYF
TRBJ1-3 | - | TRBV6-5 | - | TGTGCCAGCAGTGATCAAGCCGGAAACACCATATATTTT | CASSDQAGNTIYF
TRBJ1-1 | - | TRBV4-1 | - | TGCGCCAGCAGCCAAGGAGTGAACACTGAAGCTTTCTTT | CASSQGVNTEAFF
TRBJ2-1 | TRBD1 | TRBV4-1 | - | TGCGCCAGCAGAGTCATGACAGGGAAGAACTACAATGAGCAGTTCTTC | CASRVMTGKNYNEQFF